One T cell receptor (beta chain) is described in this entry. This specimen comes from a study of post-analysis software for immune sequencing data. Study overall: The cohort encompassed relapsing-remitting, secondary progressive and progressive-relapsing multiple sclerosis disease courses.

TCR beta cDNA libraries included unique molecular identifiers. TCRdb re-called the PCR reads through MiXCR, storing one row per CDR3 protein. The sample lists about 400,000 distinct CDR3 sequences; less than 40% were seen once. The source of this sequence is a girl between 5 and 17 years old with multiple sclerosis. The specimen was blood.

The DNA for the CDR3 is TGCGCCAGCAGCCAAGGGACCGTAGCTAACTATGGCTACACCTTC. Translating it yields CASSQGTVANYGYTF. The chain links TRBV4-1 to TRBJ1-2; the D is unclear. Trimming stripped 1 base from V and 0 bases from J, with 9 bases between. CDR3 length equals 15 residues. CDR1 and CDR2 from the germline V gene are MGHRA and YSYEKL.